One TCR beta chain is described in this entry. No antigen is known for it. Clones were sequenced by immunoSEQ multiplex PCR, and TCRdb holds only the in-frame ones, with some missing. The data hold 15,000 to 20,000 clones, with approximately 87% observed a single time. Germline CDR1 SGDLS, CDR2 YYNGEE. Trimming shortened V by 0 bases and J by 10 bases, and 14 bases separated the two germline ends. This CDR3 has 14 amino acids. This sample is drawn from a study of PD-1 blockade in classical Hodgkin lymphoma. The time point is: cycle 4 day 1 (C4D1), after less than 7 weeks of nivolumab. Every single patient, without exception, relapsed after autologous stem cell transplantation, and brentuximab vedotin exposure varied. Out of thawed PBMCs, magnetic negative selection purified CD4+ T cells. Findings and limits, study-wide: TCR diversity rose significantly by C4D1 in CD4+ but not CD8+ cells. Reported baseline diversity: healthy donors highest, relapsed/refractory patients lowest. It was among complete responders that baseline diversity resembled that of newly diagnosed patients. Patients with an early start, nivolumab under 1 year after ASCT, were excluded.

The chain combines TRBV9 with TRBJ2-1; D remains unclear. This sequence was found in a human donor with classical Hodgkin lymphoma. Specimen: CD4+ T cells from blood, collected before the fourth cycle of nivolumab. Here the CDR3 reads CASSVATNSPEQFF. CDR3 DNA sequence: TGTGCCAGCAGCGTAGCTACGAATAGTCCGGAGCAGTTCTTC.